A single T cell receptor beta chain is shown here with its context. Followed longitudinally, the Seattle patients had been enrolled during active infection. This record comes from a study of blood T cell repertoires in COVID-19. Overall study: The United States, Italy and Spain were the sources of the acute and convalescent COVID-19 samples. PBMCs, B-cell-depleted T cells, or T cells provided the cDNA or gDNA that made up the material.

Sequencing was performed with immunoSEQ multiplex PCR; in TCRdb, only in-frame clones are kept and a portion is missing. Of approximately 530,000 clones listed, around 90% are singletons. The CDR3 sequence is 13 residues long. The germline V and J ends were trimmed by 6 bases and 5 bases, with 13 bases remaining between them. The chain is built from TRBV12-3 or TRBV12-4 and TRBJ2-5; D call uncertain. The source material was peripheral blood. The TCR was taken from a woman aged 50 to 60 with COVID-19, enrolled during active disease. As DNA, the CDR3 is TGTGCCAGCAGACATCCCGTAAAGGAGACCCAGTACTTC. Translated: CASRHPVKETQYF.